The sequence of this TCR beta chain was determined in a study of blood T cell repertoires in COVID-19. Study summary: Acute-phase and convalescent COVID-19 samples originated in the United States, Italy and Spain.

Original handling: Reference gene primer amplification yielded estimated nucleated cell counts. The method was immunoSEQ multiplex PCR; TCRdb's version includes in-frame clones alone and lacks a portion of them. The V and J calls and clone size come from that table; D and trimming were worked out from the DNA. The data contain under 150,000 clones, 80% of them singletons. V was pared by 8 bases and J by 4 bases, with 11 bases between. This CDR3 has 12 residues. CDR1 ENHRY and CDR2 SYGVKD come from the germline V gene. This TCR was sampled from a woman between 50 and 59 years old with acute or convalescent COVID-19. The gene calls are TRBV10-3 and TRBJ1-1, with D possibly matching TRBD1 (5 bases). Sequenced material: peripheral blood. The CDR3 here is CAILDGGTEAFF. DNA for the CDR3: TGTGCCATCCTGGACGGGGGCACTGAAGCTTTCTTT.